This T cell receptor beta chain comes out of a study of blood T cell repertoires in COVID-19. Study in general: The origin of the acute and convalescent COVID-19 samples was the United States, Italy and Spain.

The table lists this clone with a count of one. CDR1 and CDR2 (germline): MDHEN, SYDVKM. The CDR3 runs 14 residues. Trimming cost V 5 bases and J 8 bases; bases outside gene matches: 6. Profiling relied on immunoSEQ multiplex PCR, and the TCRdb table lists in-frame clones only, not all of them. The sample contains roughly 250,000 clones, 91% of which appear only once. V and J are TRBV28 and TRBJ1-4; 9 bases are shared with TRBD1. The receptor's source is a human donor in a cohort exposed to, infected with or recovered from COVID-19 (not recorded which). The donor label of this sample is uncertain. The source material was PBMCs or T cells enriched from blood (not recorded which). This chain's CDR3 is CASSGPGTGEKLFF. The CDR3 DNA is TGTGCCAGCAGTGGTCCCGGGACAGGGGAAAAACTGTTTTTT.